This TCR beta chain came from a study of CD8+ T cells in alopecia areata. Across the study: The study gave tofacitinib for 6 to 18 months, then 6 months off drug. Points from the study as a whole: Significant decreases in scalp clonality and expanded CD8+ clones followed tofacitinib treatment.

Sample treatment: oral pan-JAK inhibitor, 5-10 mg twice daily. Sequencing templates came from extracted RNA that was reverse transcribed into cDNA. The method was immunoSEQ multiplex PCR; TCRdb's version includes in-frame clones alone and lacks a portion of them. Seen here are over 200,000 clones, 64% observed once, and the top ten hold around 3.9%. Notes on this clone: Its antigen remains unidentified.

The V and J ends lost 2 bases and 1 base respectively, with 5 bases between them. CDR3 length: 13 amino acids. The germline V gene encodes CDR1 SGHAT and CDR2 FQNNGV. Sequenced here: CD4+ T cells sorted from blood, sampled at week 4, from a patient treated with tofacitinib. The rearrangement uses TRBV11-2 and TRBJ1-2; D unresolved. The TCR sequence derives from a human donor with alopecia areata. CDR3 DNA sequence: TGTGCCAGCAGCTTAAGCAATAACTATGGCTACACCTTC. Its protein is CASSLSNNYGYTF.